The source of this TCR beta chain is a study of shared clonotypes between healthy human individuals. Study-level results: Larger estimated richness was generally recorded for naive subsets relative to memory subsets.

Assay: immunoSEQ multiplex PCR; the TCRdb copy retains only in-frame clones and omits some. The table includes 100,000 to 120,000 clones, approximately 70% detected once. A note on this clone: Its target is not known.

CDR3 length: 15 residues. Germline CDR1 reads SNHLY; CDR2 reads FYNNEI. Trimming removed 7 bases at V and 4 bases at J, with 19 bases between. The sequence was collected from a woman aged 30 to 39 in good health. Material: memory CD8+ T cells sorted from blood. Subset specified: CD45RO+ cells pooled with CCR7-negative TemRA cells. The V call is TRBV2, the J call TRBJ1-2, with D possibly TRBD1 on 6 matching bases. The CDR3 protein is CASKTVDGGPYGYTF. The CDR3 DNA reads as TGTGCCAGCAAGACTGTAGATGGGGGGCCCTATGGCTACACCTTC.